The 5 T cell receptor beta chains below come from one sample, sequenced in a study of blood T cell repertoires in COVID-19. TCRdb keeps only in-frame clones here, not all; method: immunoSEQ multiplex PCR. This table holds more than 140,000 clones, around four fifths found once. What was sequenced was peripheral blood. The receptors were sampled from a human donor in a cohort sampled during active COVID-19.

The V gene is TRBV5-1, the J gene TRBJ2-1; 11 positions match TRBD2. Germline lookup yields CDR1 SGHRS and CDR2 YFSETQ. The ends lost 4 bases at V and 5 bases at J; junction bases unmatched: 5. The length of the CDR3 is 15 residues. CDR3 coding DNA: TGCGCCAGCAGCCTACCGGGACTAGCGGACAATGAGCAGTTCTTC. Its protein is CASSLPGLADNEQFF.

The chain carries TRBV2 and TRBJ2-5, with TRBD1 matching 7 bases. CDR1 and CDR2 from the germline V gene are SNHLY and FYNNEI. J lost 5 bases, V lost 10 bases, and 13 bases had no gene match. The CDR3 length is 14 residues. The CDR3 region is CATLQGESYETQYF. The CDR3 coding sequence is TGTGCCACCCTTCAGGGGGAGTCGTACGAGACCCAGTACTTC.

The chain recombines TRBV2 with TRBJ1-5, with D possibly TRBD1 on 6 matching bases. With 3 bases removed from V and 4 bases from J, the gap between germline ends came to 16 bases. Germline CDR1 SNHLY, CDR2 FYNNEI. The length of the CDR3 is 16 residues. The CDR3 protein is CASSDRGAGWNQPQHF. CDR3 bases: TGTGCCAGCAGTGACAGGGGCGCAGGTTGGAATCAGCCCCAGCATTTT. The full variable domain, with the rest looked up from reference TRBV2 and TRBJ1-5, is EPEVTQTPSHQVTQMGQEVILRCVPISNHLYFYWYRQILGQKVEFLVSFYNNEISEKSEIFDDQFSVERPDGSNFTLKIRSTKLEDSAMYFCASSDRGAGWNQPQHFGDGTRLSIL.

The gene calls are TRBV7-9 and TRBJ2-5, with 9 bases that match TRBD1. There are 14 residues in the CDR3. V dropped 5 bases and J dropped 5; count of bases not matched to a gene: 6. The germline CDR1 and CDR2 sequences are SEHNR and FQNEAQ (reference sequence). CDR3 in DNA: TGTGCCAGCAGCCCGGGGACAGGGACGGAGACCCAGTACTTC. Translated, it gives CASSPGTGTETQYF.

The chain joins TRBV2 to TRBJ1-5; perhaps TRBD1 as D (5 bases). Germline CDR1 is SNHLY and CDR2 is FYNNEI. The V and J ends lost 5 bases and 6 bases respectively, with 8 bases between them. The CDR3 spans 12 residues. CDR3 nucleotides: TGTGCCAGCAGTCCCAGGGTTCAGCCCCAGCATTTT. Translating it yields CASSPRVQPQHF.